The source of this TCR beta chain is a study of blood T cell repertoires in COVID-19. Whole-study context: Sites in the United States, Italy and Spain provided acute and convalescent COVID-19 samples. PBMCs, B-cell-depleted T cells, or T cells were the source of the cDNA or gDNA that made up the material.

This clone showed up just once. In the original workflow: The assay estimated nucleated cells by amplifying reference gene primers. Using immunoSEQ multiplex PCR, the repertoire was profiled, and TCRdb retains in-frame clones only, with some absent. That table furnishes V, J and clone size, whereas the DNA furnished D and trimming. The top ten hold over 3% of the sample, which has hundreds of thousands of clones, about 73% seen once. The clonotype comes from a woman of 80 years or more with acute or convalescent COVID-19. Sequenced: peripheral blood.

CDR3 in DNA: TGTGCCAGCTTTCAGGGGAAGGGCTACACCTTC. Its protein is CASFQGKGYTF. The V and J genes are TRBV6-5 and TRBJ1-2; tentatively, D is TRBD1 (6 bases). Trimming took off 8 bases at V and 8 bases at J, with 12 bases between the two ends. The CDR3 length is 11 residues. Germline V lookup: CDR1 MNHEY, CDR2 SVGAGI.